A selection of T cell receptor beta chains follows, all from one sample in a study of beta chain features in type 1 diabetes. TCRdb keeps only in-frame clones here, not all; method: immunoSEQ multiplex PCR. The repertoire holds roughly 610,000 clones, with 15% as singletons. Sequencing used naive CD4+ T cells from blood. Receptors were obtained from a man aged 18 to 29 in good health. CDR3s include the opening cysteine and the closing phenylalanine or tryptophan. A D gene is named only where the DNA matches it firmly. Size values are once, few and many counts, or a class for expanded clones, and some rows have none.

clone size: .
V gene: TRBV10-3
J gene: TRBJ2-7
D gene: TRBD1
CDR3 DNA: TGTGCCATCCGGGACAGGGGTAACGAGCAGTACTTC
CDR3 protein: CAIRDRGNEQYF

clone size: .
V gene: TRBV9
J gene: TRBJ2-2
D gene: .
CDR3 DNA: TGTGCCAGCAGCCTAGGACTGATTGGGGAGCTGTTTTTT
CDR3 protein: CASSLGLIGELFF

clone size: .
V gene: TRBV4-1
J gene: TRBJ1-5
D gene: .
CDR3 DNA: TGCGCCAGCAGCCAACCATCGGCGCAGCCCCAGCATTTT
CDR3 protein: CASSQPSAQPQHF

clone size: few
V gene: TRBV7-2
J gene: TRBJ2-5
D gene: .
CDR3 DNA: TGTGCCAGCTCCCTCGGAGGGACCCAGTACTTC
CDR3 protein: CASSLGGTQYF

clone size: few
V gene: TRBV6-9
J gene: TRBJ2-1
D gene: TRBD2
CDR3 DNA: TGTGCCAGCAGTTATTGTCTGGGACTAGCGGGTTCCTACAATGAGCAGTTCTTC
CDR3 protein: CASSYCLGLAGSYNEQFF

clone size: few
V gene: TRBV5-1
J gene: TRBJ1-1
D gene: .
CDR3 DNA: TGCGCCAGCAGCCGCACCACGGACAGGAACACTGAAGCTTTCTTT
CDR3 protein: CASSRTTDRNTEAFF

clone size: few
V gene: TRBV18
J gene: TRBJ2-5
D gene: .
CDR3 DNA: TGTGCCAGCTCACCGTTTCGCGGGTCTTTGGAGACCCAGTACTTC
CDR3 protein: CASSPFRGSLETQYF

clone size: .
V gene: TRBV7-2
J gene: TRBJ1-1
D gene: .
CDR3 DNA: TGTGCCAGCAGCTTAGGTAGGCAGAACACTGAAGCTTTCTTT
CDR3 protein: CASSLGRQNTEAFF

clone size: few
V gene: TRBV5-1
J gene: TRBJ2-2
D gene: TRBD1
CDR3 DNA: TGCGCCAGCAGCTTCAGGGGGCTTAACACCGGGGAGCTGTTTTTT
CDR3 protein: CASSFRGLNTGELFF

clone size: .
V gene: TRBV15
J gene: TRBJ2-7
D gene: .
CDR3 DNA: TGTGCCACCAGCAGAGATCCCAGGTCCATAGGAAAATACGAGCAGTACTTC
CDR3 protein: CATSRDPRSIGKYEQYF

clone size: .
V gene: TRBV5-1
J gene: TRBJ2-1
D gene: .
CDR3 DNA: TGCGCCAGCCAACTAGGGCTTAGCTCCTACAATGAGCAGTTCTTC
CDR3 protein: CASQLGLSSYNEQFF

clone size: .
V gene: TRBV6-6
J gene: TRBJ2-7
D gene: .
CDR3 DNA: TGTGCCAGCAGTTACTTCGGCGGGAAGTCCTCCTACGAGCAGTACTTC
CDR3 protein: CASSYFGGKSSYEQYF

clone size: .
V gene: TRBV27
J gene: TRBJ2-7
D gene: .
CDR3 DNA: TGTGCCAGCAGTTTCGGTCGGGGGCCCTCCTACGAGCAGTACTTC
CDR3 protein: CASSFGRGPSYEQYF

clone size: .
V gene: TRBV21-1
J gene: TRBJ1-2
D gene: .
CDR3 DNA: TGTGCCAGCAGCAAAGGGCAGGGGGCTAACTTTAACTATGGCTACACCTTC
CDR3 protein: CASSKGQGANFNYGYTF

clone size: few
V gene: TRBV25-1
J gene: TRBJ1-2
D gene: TRBD1
CDR3 DNA: TGTGCCAGCTCTACCTACAGGGGCTCTAACTATGGCTACACCTTC
CDR3 protein: CASSTYRGSNYGYTF

clone size: .
V gene: TRBV27
J gene: TRBJ1-5
D gene: TRBD1
CDR3 DNA: TGTGCCAGCAGTTTAGTGGGACAGGGGGTCGGTCAGCCCCAGCATTTT
CDR3 protein: CASSLVGQGVGQPQHF

clone size: few
V gene: TRBV7-7
J gene: TRBJ2-1
D gene: .
CDR3 DNA: TGTGCTAGCAGCCCTAGCACAGGCCCCCCCCTCTTC
CDR3 protein: CASSPSTGPPLF

clone size: .
V gene: TRBV27
J gene: TRBJ2-3
D gene: .
CDR3 DNA: TGTGCCAGCAGGCCGGACAGAAGCACAGATACGCAGTATTTT
CDR3 protein: CASRPDRSTDTQYF

clone size: few
V gene: TRBV7-2
J gene: TRBJ1-6
D gene: .
CDR3 DNA: TGTGCCAGCAGCTGGACAGTTCCTGGGTCACCCCTCCACTTT
CDR3 protein: CASSWTVPGSPLHF

clone size: few
V gene: TRBV20-1
J gene: TRBJ2-5
D gene: .
CDR3 DNA: TGCACCGCAGAGAGGGGGGAGACCCAGTACTTC
CDR3 protein: CTAERGETQYF

clone size: .
V gene: TRBV2
J gene: TRBJ2-5
D gene: .
CDR3 DNA: TGTGCCAGCAGTGATCCGAGACGGCGACAAGAGACCCAGTACTTC
CDR3 protein: CASSDPRRRQETQYF

clone size: .
V gene: TRBV6-5
J gene: TRBJ2-7
D gene: TRBD2
CDR3 DNA: TGTGCCAGCCGACCGGGGGGTAGGGTAAACTACGAGCAGTACTTC
CDR3 protein: CASRPGGRVNYEQYF

clone size: .
V gene: TRBV7-2
J gene: TRBJ2-7
D gene: .
CDR3 DNA: TGTGCCAGCAGCTTTCGGGCCCGGGCCCACGAGCAGTACTTC
CDR3 protein: CASSFRARAHEQYF

clone size: .
V gene: TRBV2
J gene: TRBJ1-3
D gene: TRBD1
CDR3 DNA: TGTGCCAGCAGTGGACAGGGGGGAGGAAACACCATATATTTT
CDR3 protein: CASSGQGGGNTIYF

clone size: .
V gene: TRBV11-3
J gene: TRBJ2-2
D gene: .
CDR3 DNA: TGTGCCAGCAGCGCAGTAGCTGGCGGGGAGCTGTTTTTT
CDR3 protein: CASSAVAGGELFF

clone size: .
V gene: TRBV5-1
J gene: TRBJ2-7
D gene: TRBD1
CDR3 DNA: TGCGCCAGCAGCTTGGGACAGGGGGCATCCTACGAGCAGTACTTC
CDR3 protein: CASSLGQGASYEQYF

clone size: .
V gene: TRBV27
J gene: TRBJ2-1
D gene: .
CDR3 DNA: TGTGCCAGCAGTGCGGACACTCCCCACGTGTTCTTC
CDR3 protein: CASSADTPHVFF

clone size: .
V gene: TRBV5-1
J gene: TRBJ1-1
D gene: TRBD1
CDR3 DNA: TGCGCCAGCAGCTCGACAGGGTGGAGGAACACTGAAGCTTTCTTT
CDR3 protein: CASSSTGWRNTEAFF

clone size: many
V gene: TRBV14
J gene: TRBJ2-4
D gene: .
CDR3 DNA: TGTGCCAGCAGCCCCGGGGGGCTCGGCAAAAACATTCAGTACTTC
CDR3 protein: CASSPGGLGKNIQYF

clone size: few
V gene: TRBV4-3
J gene: TRBJ2-5
D gene: .
CDR3 DNA: TGCGCCAGCAGCCAAGCGGTGACCAGACAAGAGACCCAGTACTTC
CDR3 protein: CASSQAVTRQETQYF

clone size: few
V gene: TRBV5-4
J gene: TRBJ1-1
D gene: .
CDR3 DNA: TGTGCCAGCAGCTCCCAGACTACCAACACTGAAGCTTTCTTT
CDR3 protein: CASSSQTTNTEAFF